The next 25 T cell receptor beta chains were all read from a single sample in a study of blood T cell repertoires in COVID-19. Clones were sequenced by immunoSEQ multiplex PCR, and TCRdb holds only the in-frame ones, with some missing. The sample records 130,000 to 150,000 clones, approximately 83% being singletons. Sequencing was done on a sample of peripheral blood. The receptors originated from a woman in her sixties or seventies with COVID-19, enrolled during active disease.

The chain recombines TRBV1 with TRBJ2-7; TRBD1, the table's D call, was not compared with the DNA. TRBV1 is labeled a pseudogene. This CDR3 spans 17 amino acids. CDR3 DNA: TGCACCAGCAGCCAAGCCGGTTGGGGGACAAGCCTCTACGAGCAGTACTTC. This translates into CTSSQAGWGTSLYEQYF.

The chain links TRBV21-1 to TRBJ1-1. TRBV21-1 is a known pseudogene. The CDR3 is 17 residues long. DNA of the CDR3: TGTGCCAGCAGCAACCTGGTGGGGGGGACCCAGAACACTGAAGCTTTCTTT. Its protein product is CASSNLVGGTQNTEAFF.

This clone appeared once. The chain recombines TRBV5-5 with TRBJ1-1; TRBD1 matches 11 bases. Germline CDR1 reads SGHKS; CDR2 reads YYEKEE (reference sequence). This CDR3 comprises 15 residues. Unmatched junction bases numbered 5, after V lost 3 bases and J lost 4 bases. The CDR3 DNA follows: TGTGCCAGCAGCTACCGGGACAGGGGGGGCACTGAAGCTTTCTTT. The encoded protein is CASSYRDRGGTEAFF.

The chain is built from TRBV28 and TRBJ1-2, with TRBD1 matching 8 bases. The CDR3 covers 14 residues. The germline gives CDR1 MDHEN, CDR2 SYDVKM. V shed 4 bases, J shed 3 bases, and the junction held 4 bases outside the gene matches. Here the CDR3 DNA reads TGTGCCAGCAGTTGGACAGGGCGCGACTATGGCTACACCTTC. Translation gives CASSWTGRDYGYTF.

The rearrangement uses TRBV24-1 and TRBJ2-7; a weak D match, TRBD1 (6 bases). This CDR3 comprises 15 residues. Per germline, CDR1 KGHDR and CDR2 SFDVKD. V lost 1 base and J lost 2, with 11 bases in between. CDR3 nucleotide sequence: TGTGCCACCAGTGATTTCCAGGGGCGAACCTACGAGCAGTACTTC. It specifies CATSDFQGRTYEQYF.

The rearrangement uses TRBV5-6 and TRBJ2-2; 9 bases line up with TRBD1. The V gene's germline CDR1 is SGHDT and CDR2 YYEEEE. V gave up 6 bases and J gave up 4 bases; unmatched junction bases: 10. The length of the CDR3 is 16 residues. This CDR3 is CASTFLGTGFTGELFF. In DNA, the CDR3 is TGTGCCAGCACCTTCCTTGGGACAGGGTTCACCGGGGAGCTGTTTTTT.

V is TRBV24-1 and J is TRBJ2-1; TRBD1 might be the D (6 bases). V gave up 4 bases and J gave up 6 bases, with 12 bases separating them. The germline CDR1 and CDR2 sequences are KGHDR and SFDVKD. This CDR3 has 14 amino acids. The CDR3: CATSDYSQGNEQFF. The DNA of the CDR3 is TGTGCCACCAGTGACTACTCACAGGGCAATGAGCAGTTCTTC.

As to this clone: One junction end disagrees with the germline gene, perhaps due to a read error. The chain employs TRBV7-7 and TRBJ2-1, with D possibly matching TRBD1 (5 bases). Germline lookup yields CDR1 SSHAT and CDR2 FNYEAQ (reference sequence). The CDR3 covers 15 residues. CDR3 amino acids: CASSLDRYSYNEQFF. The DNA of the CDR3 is TGTGCTAGCAGCCTAGACAGATACTCCTACAATGAGCAGTTCTTC.

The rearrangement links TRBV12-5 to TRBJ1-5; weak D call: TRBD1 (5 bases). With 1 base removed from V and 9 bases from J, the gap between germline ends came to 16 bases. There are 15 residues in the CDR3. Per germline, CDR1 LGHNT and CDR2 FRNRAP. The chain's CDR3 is CASGLEAGGKGPQHF. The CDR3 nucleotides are TGTGCTAGTGGTTTGGAGGCTGGGGGGAAAGGGCCCCAGCATTTT.

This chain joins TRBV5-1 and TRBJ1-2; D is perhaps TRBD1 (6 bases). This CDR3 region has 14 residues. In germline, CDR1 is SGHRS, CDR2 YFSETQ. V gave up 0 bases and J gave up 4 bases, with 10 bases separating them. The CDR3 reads CASSLDRDPYGYTF. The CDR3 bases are TGCGCCAGCAGCTTGGACAGGGATCCCTATGGCTACACCTTC.

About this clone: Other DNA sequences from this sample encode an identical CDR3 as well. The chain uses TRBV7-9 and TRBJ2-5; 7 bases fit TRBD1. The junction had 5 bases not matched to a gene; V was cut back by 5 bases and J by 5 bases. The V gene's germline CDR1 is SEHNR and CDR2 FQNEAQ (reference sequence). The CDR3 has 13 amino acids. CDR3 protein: CASSPRGPETQYF. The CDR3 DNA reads TGTGCCAGCAGCCCAAGGGGGCCGGAGACCCAGTACTTC.

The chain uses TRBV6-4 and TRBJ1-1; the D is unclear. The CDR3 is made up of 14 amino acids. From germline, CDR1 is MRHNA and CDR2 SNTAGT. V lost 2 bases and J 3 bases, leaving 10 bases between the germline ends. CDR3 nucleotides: TGTGCCAGCAGTGACGGTAGGGAGGACACTGAAGCTTTCTTT. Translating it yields CASSDGREDTEAFF.

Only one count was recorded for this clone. The CDR3 coding sequence is TGTGCCAGCAGATCCGGGGTACCGGGCAATGAAAAACTGTTTTTT. Translation: CASRSGVPGNEKLFF. The J gene is TRBJ1-4, the V gene TRBV11-1; no clear D gene. Trimming stripped 6 bases from V and 5 bases from J, with 16 bases between. CDR1 and CDR2 (germline): SGHAT, FQDESV (reference sequence). There are 15 residues in the CDR3.

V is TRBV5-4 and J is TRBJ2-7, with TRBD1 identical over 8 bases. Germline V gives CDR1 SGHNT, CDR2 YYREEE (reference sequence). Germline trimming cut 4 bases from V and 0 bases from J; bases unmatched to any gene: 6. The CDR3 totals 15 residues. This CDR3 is CASSATTGDSYEQYF. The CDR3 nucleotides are TGTGCCAGCAGCGCGACGACAGGGGACTCCTACGAGCAGTACTTC.

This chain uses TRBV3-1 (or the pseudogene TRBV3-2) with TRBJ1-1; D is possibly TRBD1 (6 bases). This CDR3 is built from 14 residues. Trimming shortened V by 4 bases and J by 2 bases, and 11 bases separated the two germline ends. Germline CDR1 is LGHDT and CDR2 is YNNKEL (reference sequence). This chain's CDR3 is CASSLRTVNTEAFF. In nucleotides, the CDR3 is TGTGCCAGCAGCCTGCGGACAGTCAACACTGAAGCTTTCTTT.

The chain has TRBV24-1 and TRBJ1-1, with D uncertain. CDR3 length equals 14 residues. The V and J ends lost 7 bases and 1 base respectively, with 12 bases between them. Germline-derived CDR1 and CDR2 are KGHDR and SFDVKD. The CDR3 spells CATSGRNKNTEAFF. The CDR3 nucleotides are TGTGCCACCAGCGGGAGAAACAAGAACACTGAAGCTTTCTTT.

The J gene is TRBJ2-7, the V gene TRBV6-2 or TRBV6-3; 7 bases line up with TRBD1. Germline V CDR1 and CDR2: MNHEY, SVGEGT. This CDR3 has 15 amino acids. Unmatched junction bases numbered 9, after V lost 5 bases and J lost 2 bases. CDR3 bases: TGTGCCAGCAGTGACGAGGGGGCCACGACCTACGAGCAGTACTTC. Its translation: CASSDEGATTYEQYF.

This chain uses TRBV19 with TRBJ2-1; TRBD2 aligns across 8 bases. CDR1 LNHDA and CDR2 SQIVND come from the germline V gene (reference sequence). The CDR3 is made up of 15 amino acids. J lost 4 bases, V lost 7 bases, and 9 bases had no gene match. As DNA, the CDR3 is TGTGCCAGTACTCCCGGGACTAGTCTATACAATGAGCAGTTCTTC. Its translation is CASTPGTSLYNEQFF.

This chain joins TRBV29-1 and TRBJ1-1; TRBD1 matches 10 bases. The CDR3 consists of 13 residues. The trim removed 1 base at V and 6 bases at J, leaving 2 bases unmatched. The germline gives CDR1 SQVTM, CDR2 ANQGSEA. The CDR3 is CSVEVGQGAEAFF. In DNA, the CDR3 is TGCAGCGTTGAAGTCGGACAGGGGGCTGAAGCTTTCTTT.

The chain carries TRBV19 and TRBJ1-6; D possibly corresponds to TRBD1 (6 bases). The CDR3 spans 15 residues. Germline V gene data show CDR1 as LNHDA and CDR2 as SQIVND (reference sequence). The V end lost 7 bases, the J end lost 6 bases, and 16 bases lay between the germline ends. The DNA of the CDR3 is TGTGCCAGTAACCCCCAGGGGCGGCTTAATTCACCCCTCCACTTT. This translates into CASNPQGRLNSPLHF.

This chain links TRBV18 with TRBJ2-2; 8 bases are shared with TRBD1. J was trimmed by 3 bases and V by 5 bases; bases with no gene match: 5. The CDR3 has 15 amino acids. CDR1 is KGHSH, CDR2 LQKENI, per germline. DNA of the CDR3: TGTGCCAGCTCAGCAGGGGGCACGGACACCGGGGAGCTGTTTTTT. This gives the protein CASSAGGTDTGELFF.

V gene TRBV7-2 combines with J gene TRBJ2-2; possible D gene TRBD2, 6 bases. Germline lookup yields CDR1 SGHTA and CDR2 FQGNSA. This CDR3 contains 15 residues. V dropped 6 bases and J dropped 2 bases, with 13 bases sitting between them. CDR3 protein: CASSLNSGNTGELFF. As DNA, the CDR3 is TGTGCCAGCAGTTTAAATAGCGGAAACACCGGGGAGCTGTTTTTT.

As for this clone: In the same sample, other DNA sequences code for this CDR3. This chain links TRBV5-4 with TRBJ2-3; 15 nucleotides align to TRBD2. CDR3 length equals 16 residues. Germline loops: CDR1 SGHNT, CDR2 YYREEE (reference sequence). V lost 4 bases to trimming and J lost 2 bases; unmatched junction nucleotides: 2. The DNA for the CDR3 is TGTGCCAGCAGCCGGACTAGCGGGGGGGACACAGATACGCAGTATTTT. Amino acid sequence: CASSRTSGGDTDTQYF.

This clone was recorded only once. DNA of the CDR3: TGTGCCAGCAGCGAAGACAGTTGGAATGAGCAGTTCTTC. Translated: CASSEDSWNEQFF. The gene calls are TRBV9 and TRBJ2-1; the D gene is possibly TRBD1 (5 bases). CDR1 is SGDLS and CDR2 is YYNGEE in the germline V gene. V gave up 3 bases and J gave up 7 bases, with 11 bases separating them. The CDR3 is 13 residues long.

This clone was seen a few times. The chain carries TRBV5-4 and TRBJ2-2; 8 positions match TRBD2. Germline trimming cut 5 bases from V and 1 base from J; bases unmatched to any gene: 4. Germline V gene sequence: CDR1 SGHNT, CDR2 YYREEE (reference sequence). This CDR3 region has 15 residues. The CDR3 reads CASRRAGVNTGELFF. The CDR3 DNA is TGTGCCAGCAGAAGAGCGGGGGTGAACACCGGGGAGCTGTTTTTT.